A single sample gave rise to the 18 T cell receptor beta chains below, sequenced in a study of blood T cell repertoires in COVID-19 (dated by TCRdb to 2018 to 2020). To prepare the library, the immunoSEQ multiplex PCR assay was applied. The source is immuneACCESS, and TCRdb retained only in-frame sequences with V and J called. Part of the clones is not carried over; for the studies checked, unresolved V genes explain less than half of this, and the remainder is unexplained. This sample lists about 50,000 clones; about 85% were detected once. Approximately 14% of the sample is held by the ten biggest clonotypes. Material: peripheral blood. The receptors were gathered from a human donor in a cohort sampled during active COVID-19.

The chain is built from TRBV7-8 and TRBJ2-7, with TRBD1 matching over 7 bases. The germline V gene has CDR1 SGHVS and CDR2 FQNEAQ. Germline trimming cut 4 bases from V and 2 bases from J; bases unmatched to any gene: 8. The length of the CDR3 is 15 residues. Written as DNA, the CDR3 is TGTGCCAGCAGCTATGGCGCAGGGGGACCCTACGAGCAGTACTTC. It encodes CASSYGAGGPYEQYF.

CDR3 nucleotide sequence: TGTGCCTGGACTTACTCGGGGACAGCCTATGGCTACACCTTC. This sequence encodes CAWTYSGTAYGYTF. The V and J genes are TRBV30 and TRBJ1-2, with 7 bases matching TRBD1. This CDR3 contains 14 residues. After removal of 4 bases from V and 4 bases from J, the junction contained 9 bases not matched to a gene. CDR1 and CDR2 (germline): GTSNPN, SVGIG (reference sequence).

V is TRBV7-8 and J is TRBJ2-6, with 8 positions matching TRBD2. This CDR3 contains 16 residues. From germline, CDR1 is SGHVS and CDR2 FQNEAQ. V lost 7 bases to trimming and J lost 0 bases; unmatched junction nucleotides: 5. As DNA, the CDR3 is TGTGCCAGCAATTTAGCGGGGAGCTCTGGGGCCAACGTCCTGACTTTC. Amino acids: CASNLAGSSGANVLTF.

The genes are TRBV19 and TRBJ2-1, with 10 bases matching TRBD2. Germline values: CDR1 LNHDA, CDR2 SQIVND (reference sequence). The junction had 6 bases not matched to a gene; V was cut back by 3 bases and J by 4 bases. The CDR3 sequence is 16 residues long. The DNA of the CDR3 is TGTGCCAGTAGTATGAGGGCACTAGCGGGGTACAATGAGCAGTTCTTC. Translated: CASSMRALAGYNEQFF.

This clone was observed a single time. V and J are TRBV6-2 or TRBV6-3 and TRBJ2-3; 12 bases map to TRBD2. The CDR3 has 18 residues. Trimming took 5 bases from V and 3 from J; bases not matched to a gene: 12. In germline, CDR1 is MNHEY, CDR2 SVGEGT. CDR3 bases: TGTGCCAGCAGTAACCTAGCGGGGGGGCCAAAATCGACAGATACGCAGTATTTT. Translated: CASSNLAGGPKSTDTQYF.

In this sample, this clone turned up a few times. The chain combines TRBV4-1 with TRBJ1-4; D is uncertain. Trimming pared 2 bases from V and 1 base from J, leaving 14 bases between. The CDR3 is made up of 17 amino acids. Germline loops: CDR1 MGHRA, CDR2 YSYEKL. For the CDR3, the DNA is TGCGCCAGCAGCCAAAACCTTCAGACACTAACTAATGAAAAACTGTTTTTT. It codes for CASSQNLQTLTNEKLFF.

This chain connects TRBV3-1 (or the pseudogene TRBV3-2) to TRBJ1-4; possibly TRBD1 for D (6 bases). V was pared by 2 bases and J by 11 bases, with 18 bases between. This CDR3 is 15 amino acids long. From germline, CDR1 is LGHDT and CDR2 YNNKEL (reference sequence). In nucleotides, the CDR3 is TGTGCCAGCAGCCAATTGAACAGGGTGTTCGATAAACTGTTTTTT. Translated: CASSQLNRVFDKLFF.

This sequence joins TRBV28 and TRBJ2-1, with 7 positions matching TRBD2. The germline CDR1 and CDR2 sequences are MDHEN and SYDVKM. With V trimmed by 2 bases and J by 7 bases, 11 bases remained unmatched. The CDR3 loop spans 16 amino acids. The CDR3 region has the DNA TGTGCCAGCAGTTTAGGGTCTAGCGGTGGAGGGAATGAGCAGTTCTTC. Its protein is CASSLGSSGGGNEQFF. The full variable domain, in which reference TRBV28 and TRBJ2-1 provide the parts outside the CDR3, is DVKVTQSSRYLVKRTGEKVFLECVQDMDHENMFWYRQDPGLGLRLIYFSYDVKMKEKGDIPEGYSVSREKKERFSLILESASTNQTSMYLCASSLGSSGGGNEQFFGPGTRLTVL.

The chain joins TRBV6-1 to TRBJ2-7, with no clear D. This CDR3 region has 13 residues. Trimming took off 3 bases at V and 2 bases at J, with 8 bases between the two ends. Per the germline V gene, CDR1 is MNHNS and CDR2 is SASEGT. CDR3 sequence reads: CASSDDNPYEQYF. The CDR3 nucleotides are TGTGCCAGCAGTGACGACAACCCCTACGAGCAGTACTTC.

The rearrangement uses TRBV7-2 and TRBJ1-1; D is possibly TRBD1 (6 bases). The CDR3 contains 14 residues. The germline V gene encodes CDR1 SGHTA and CDR2 FQGNSA. Trimming stripped 5 bases from V and 5 bases from J, with 15 bases between. The chain's CDR3 is CASSPNQQGTEAFF. The DNA for the CDR3 is TGTGCCAGCAGCCCAAATCAACAGGGAACTGAAGCTTTCTTT.

The count of this clone is one. The junction differs from germline at one of its ends, possibly a read error. The V call is TRBV13, the J call TRBJ1-2; the D gene is possibly TRBD1 (5 bases). Germline V gene data show CDR1 as PRHDT and CDR2 as FYEKMQ (reference sequence). The CDR3 runs to 15 residues. The CDR3 protein is CASSRRDSSFYDYTF. The CDR3, as DNA: TGTGCCAGCAGCCGAAGAGACAGCTCTTTTTATGACTACACCTTC. Filled out from reference TRBV13 and TRBJ1-2, the complete variable domain reads AAGVIQSPRHLIKEKRETATLKCYPIPRHDTVYWYQQGPGQDPQFLISFYEKMQSDKGSIPDRFSAQQFSDYHSELNMSSLELGDSALYFCASSRRDSSFYDYTFGSGTRLTVV.

This chain links TRBV5-4 with TRBJ1-1; 10 bases are a match to TRBD1. Trimming cost V 7 bases and J 3 bases; bases outside gene matches: 9. The V gene's germline CDR1 is SGHNT and CDR2 YYREEE (reference sequence). The CDR3 is 15 amino acids. As DNA, the CDR3 is TGTGCCAGCGGTCACGGGACAGGGGATTACACTGAAGCTTTCTTT. This sequence encodes CASGHGTGDYTEAFF.

The rearrangement links TRBV29-1 to TRBJ1-2; the D is unclear. Between the trimmed V and J ends, which lost 4 bases and 4 bases, there was a span of 10 bases. Germline loops: CDR1 SQVTM, CDR2 ANQGSEA. The CDR3 runs to 12 residues. The CDR3 nucleotides read TGCAGCGTTGGAGACCGCAGCTATGGCTACACCTTC. Protein product: CSVGDRSYGYTF.

The rearrangement uses TRBV12-3 or TRBV12-4 and TRBJ1-1; D is unresolved. The CDR3 sequence is 11 residues long. V was clipped by 6 bases and J by 6 bases, with 8 bases between them. The DNA for the CDR3 is TGTGCCAGCAGCCCTCTCGCTGAAGCTTTCTTT. It encodes CASSPLAEAFF.

The CDR3 region has the DNA TGTGCCAGCAGTCCCGGGACAGGGATGAGCACAGATACGCAGTATTTT. Its translation: CASSPGTGMSTDTQYF. The chain joins TRBV27 to TRBJ2-3; TRBD1 matches 9 bases. In germline, CDR1 is MNHEY, CDR2 SMNVEV (reference sequence). V shed 5 bases, J shed 0 bases, and the junction held 6 bases outside the gene matches. The length of the CDR3 is 16 residues.

This clone has only one observation. The chain has TRBV27 and TRBJ1-2, with TRBD1 matching over 7 bases. The ends lost 4 bases at V and 0 bases at J; junction bases unmatched: 8. The CDR3 sequence is 16 residues long. Germline CDR1 and CDR2: MNHEY and SMNVEV (reference sequence). CDR3: CASSSPTQGANYGYTF. CDR3 DNA sequence: TGTGCCAGCAGTTCACCCACCCAGGGGGCTAACTATGGCTACACCTTC.

The V call is TRBV3-1 (or the pseudogene TRBV3-2), the J call TRBJ1-1, with 12 positions matching TRBD1. CDR1 LGHDT and CDR2 YNNKEL come from the germline V gene (reference sequence). The CDR3 totals 16 residues. The V and J ends lost 0 bases and 4 bases, in that order; junction bases with no gene match: 3. DNA of the CDR3: TGTGCCAGCAGCCAAGAGGGACAGGGGGCGGGCACTGAAGCTTTCTTT. Amino acids: CASSQEGQGAGTEAFF.

The chain carries TRBV5-1 and TRBJ2-2, with TRBD2 matching over 8 bases. This CDR3 has 14 residues. Germline-derived CDR1 and CDR2 are SGHRS and YFSETQ. Trimming removed 4 bases from V and 8 bases from J; junction bases left unmatched: 7. The CDR3 DNA reads TGCGCCAGCAGCCCAGGGACTAGAACGGGGGAGCTGTTTTTT. This codes for CASSPGTRTGELFF.